Listed here are 19 T cell receptor beta chains from one sample, sequenced in a study of blood T cell repertoires in COVID-19 (dated by TCRdb to the early 2020s). Library method: the immunoSEQ multiplex PCR assay. Held by TCRdb, this immuneACCESS table contains in-frame sequences only and omits some clones. Under half of the omission traces to an unresolved V gene where checked; the cause of the rest is unknown. Within this sample are under 300,000 clones, with approximately 91% of them counted one time only. Of the sample, around 0.86% falls within the top ten clones. Sequencing was carried out using peripheral blood. The origin of the receptors is a man aged 25 to 40 with COVID-19, enrolled during active disease.

The chain combines TRBV9 with TRBJ2-3; 8 bases are shared with TRBD2. With 4 bases clipped from V and 0 bases from J, the junction kept 4 bases outside the gene matches. The CDR3 totals 15 residues. Germline CDR1 is SGDLS and CDR2 is YYNGEE. As DNA, the CDR3 is TGTGCCAGCAGCTCCTTAGCGGGGAGCACAGATACGCAGTATTTT. Its protein is CASSSLAGSTDTQYF.

The rearrangement joins TRBV6-6 to TRBJ2-3; D possibly matches TRBD1 or TRBD2 (6 bases each). Between the trimmed V and J ends, which lost 5 bases and 3 bases, there was a span of 15 bases. There are 15 residues in the CDR3. Germline V lookup: CDR1 MNHNY, CDR2 SVGAGI (reference sequence). CDR3 sequence (DNA): TGTGCCAGCAGTCGGGGGCGGGAATTTACAGATACGCAGTATTTT. Translation: CASSRGREFTDTQYF.

This clone turned up a few times. CDR3 bases: TGCGCCAGCAGCTTGCTCGGACAGGACACTGAAGCTTTCTTT. Encoded protein: CASSLLGQDTEAFF. V and J are TRBV5-1 and TRBJ1-1, with TRBD1 matching 7 bases. The CDR3 has 14 residues. After removal of 1 base from V and 3 bases from J, the junction contained 3 bases not matched to a gene. Germline-derived CDR1 and CDR2 are SGHRS and YFSETQ.

The V call is TRBV7-6, the J call TRBJ1-1; D not certain. Germline V CDR1 and CDR2: SGHVS, FNYEAQ. With 5 bases removed from V and 1 base from J, the gap between germline ends came to 8 bases. CDR3 size: 13 residues. The CDR3 sequence: CASSPNKNTEAFF. CDR3 bases: TGTGCCAGCAGCCCCAACAAGAACACTGAAGCTTTCTTT.

The chain is built from TRBV5-4 and TRBJ1-1; maybe TRBD1 (6 bases). The CDR3 is made up of 14 amino acids. Looked up from germline, CDR1 is SGHNT and CDR2 is YYREEE (reference sequence). Trimming removed 4 bases at V and 1 base at J, with 11 bases between. In DNA, the CDR3 is TGTGCCAGCAGCCCTATACAGGGGAACACTGAAGCTTTCTTT. It translates to CASSPIQGNTEAFF.

This chain links TRBV27 with TRBJ2-7, with 8 bases lining up with TRBD2. V dropped 6 bases and J dropped 3; count of bases not matched to a gene: 7. Per the germline V gene, CDR1 is MNHEY and CDR2 is SMNVEV (reference sequence). This CDR3 has 14 amino acids. CDR3 in amino acids: CASSHGTSVYEQYF. CDR3 nucleotides: TGTGCCAGCAGCCACGGGACTAGTGTCTACGAGCAGTACTTC.

The chain links TRBV7-9 to TRBJ1-4; D may be TRBD1 (6 bases). The length of the CDR3 is 14 residues. Germline CDR1 reads SEHNR; CDR2 reads FQNEAQ (reference sequence). Trimming removed 5 bases at V and 7 bases at J, with 14 bases between. The CDR3 DNA is TGTGCCAGCAGCCCAACAGGGTCTACTGAAAAACTGTTTTTT. Translation gives CASSPTGSTEKLFF.

The chain combines TRBV9 with TRBJ1-2, with TRBD1 matching over 8 bases. Germline V gene lookup returns CDR1 SGDLS and CDR2 YYNGEE. V lost 1 base and J lost 6; bases outside the gene matches: 5. This CDR3 is 14 amino acids long. DNA for the CDR3: TGTGCCAGCAGCGTATTTACAGGGGGGAATGGCTACACCTTC. It yields the protein CASSVFTGGNGYTF.

J is TRBJ1-2 and V is TRBV5-6, with 9 bases that match TRBD1. The V gene end was trimmed by 0 bases and the J gene end by 9 bases; junction bases not matched to a gene: 6. CDR1 and CDR2 (germline): SGHDT, YYEEEE. The CDR3 runs to 14 residues. In nucleotides, the CDR3 is TGTGCCAGCAGCTTGGATGGACAGGGGTATCGCTACACCTTC. Protein sequence: CASSLDGQGYRYTF. Drawing the rest from reference TRBV5-6 and TRBJ1-2, the complete variable domain is DAGVTQSPTHLIKTRGQQVTLRCSPKSGHDTVSWYQQALGQGPQFIFQYYEEEERQRGNFPDRFSGHQFPNYSSELNVNALLLGDSALYLCASSLDGQGYRYTFGSGTRLTVV.

The CDR3 DNA reads as TGTGCCAGCATGGTGGCCACTGAAGCTTTCTTT. Amino acid sequence: CASMVATEAFF. This chain joins TRBV2 and TRBJ1-1; no clear D. Trimming pared 7 bases from V and 4 bases from J, leaving 7 bases between. This CDR3 region has 11 residues. Germline V lookup: CDR1 SNHLY, CDR2 FYNNEI.

CDR3 sequence reads: CSARQGETQYF. Written as DNA, the CDR3 is TGCAGTGCTAGACAGGGAGAGACCCAGTACTTC. The rearrangement joins TRBV20-1 to TRBJ2-5, with D perhaps matching TRBD1 (5 bases). Germline CDR1 and CDR2: DFQATT and SNEGSKA (reference sequence). Trimming removed 2 bases at V and 4 bases at J, with 5 bases between. This CDR3 comprises 11 residues.

The chain uses TRBV29-1 and TRBJ1-1; D gene unclear. V was trimmed by 8 bases and J by 1 base, leaving 8 bases between them. Germline V gives CDR1 SQVTM, CDR2 ANQGSEA. CDR3 length: 11 amino acids. CDR3 in amino acids: CSFAENTEAFF. The CDR3 DNA sequence: TGCAGCTTCGCAGAGAACACTGAAGCTTTCTTT.

J is TRBJ2-7 and V is TRBV13; possibly TRBD2 for D (7 bases). The germline V gene encodes CDR1 PRHDT and CDR2 FYEKMQ (reference sequence). The V and J ends lost 1 base and 4 bases respectively, with 11 bases between them. The CDR3 is made up of 14 amino acids. CDR3 bases: TGTGCCAGCAGCTTAGCGGGGGGCGGGTACGAGCAGTACTTC. Translating it yields CASSLAGGGYEQYF.

The DNA for the CDR3 is TGCGCCAGCAGCTCTGGCAGGGGTGGGGGCATGAACACTGAAGCTTTCTTT. Translated, it gives CASSSGRGGGMNTEAFF. This rearrangement joins TRBV5-1 to TRBJ1-1; tentative D call: TRBD1 (6 bases). Germline-derived CDR1 and CDR2 are SGHRS and YFSETQ. V gave up 3 bases and J gave up 0 bases, with 18 bases separating them. The CDR3 is 17 amino acids. Looking up the rest from reference TRBV5-1 and TRBJ1-1 gives the full variable domain: KAGVTQTPRYLIKTRGQQVTLSCSPISGHRSVSWYQQTPGQGLQFLFEYFSETQRNKGNFPGRFSGRQFSNSRSEMNVSTLELGDSALYLCASSSGRGGGMNTEAFFGQGTRLTVV.

The chain uses TRBV10-3 and TRBJ1-5, with no clear D. This CDR3 has 14 residues. V was pared by 2 bases and J by 6 bases, with 11 bases between. The germline gives CDR1 ENHRY, CDR2 SYGVKD. This CDR3 reads CAISETVRGQPQHF. The CDR3 bases are TGTGCCATCAGTGAGACAGTGCGGGGTCAGCCCCAGCATTTT.

The rearrangement joins TRBV19 to TRBJ1-5; D is possibly TRBD1 (5 bases). In germline, CDR1 is LNHDA, CDR2 SQIVND (reference sequence). V shed 6 bases and J shed 4 bases, with 13 bases lying between them. This CDR3 comprises 14 residues. The CDR3 nucleotides read TGTGCCAGTAGCGGGGGGGGACCTAATCAGCCCCAGCATTTT. It yields the protein CASSGGGPNQPQHF. Filled out from reference TRBV19 and TRBJ1-5, the complete variable domain reads DGGITQSPKYLFRKEGQNVTLSCEQNLNHDAMYWYRQDPGQGLRLIYYSQIVNDFQKGDIAEGYSVSREKKESFPLTVTSAQKNPTAFYLCASSGGGPNQPQHFGDGTRLSIL.

The chain joins TRBV19 to TRBJ1-5, with 9 nucleotides matching TRBD1. Germline CDR1 is LNHDA and CDR2 is SQIVND (reference sequence). CDR3 size: 11 residues. CDR3 in amino acids: CRTGGNQPQHF. DNA of the CDR3: TGTAGGACAGGGGGCAATCAGCCCCAGCATTTT. The whole variable domain, filled in from reference TRBV19 and TRBJ1-5, reads DGGITQSPKYLFRKEGQNVTLSCEQNLNHDAMYWYRQDPGQGLRLIYYSQIVNDFQKGDIAEGYSVSREKKESFPLTVTSAQKNPTAFYLCRTGGNQPQHFGDGTRLSIL.

This clone is a singleton in its sample. This chain links TRBV7-9 with TRBJ2-7; 12 bases match TRBD2. This CDR3 is 18 amino acids long. The J segment lost 0 bases and the V segment lost 7 bases, leaving 13 bases of the junction unmatched. Germline CDR1 is SEHNR and CDR2 is FQNEAQ (reference sequence). CDR3 amino acids: CASNGDLAGGPSSYEQYF. CDR3 coding DNA: TGTGCCAGCAATGGAGACCTAGCGGGGGGGCCTAGCTCCTACGAGCAGTACTTC.

CDR3 sequence reads: CASRWTGVSNQPQHF. For the CDR3, the DNA is TGTGCCAGTAGATGGACAGGGGTCAGCAATCAGCCCCAGCATTTT. The V and J genes are TRBV19 and TRBJ1-5, with 9 bases lining up with TRBD1. The CDR3 spans 15 residues. J gave up 1 base and V 6 bases, and 4 bases lay outside the gene matches. Per the germline V gene, CDR1 is LNHDA and CDR2 is SQIVND (reference sequence).